This T cell receptor beta chain emerged from a study of cytomegalovirus exposure and HLA in healthy donors. Broader study findings: Productive status was seen about 90% or about 30% of the time for most TCR beta V segments in an earlier analysis.

About this clone itself: Its antigen is unidentified.

Germline V CDR1 and CDR2: LNHDA, SQIVND (reference sequence). Trimming took 6 bases from V and 7 from J, leaving 18 bases between them. The CDR3 is 14 amino acids. PCR was performed using 60 Vbeta and 13 Jbeta primers. The repertoire was sequenced with immunoSEQ multiplex PCR; TCRdb's copy has only in-frame clones and lacks some. The sample has 200,000 or so clones; 82% are singletons. The sample comprised PBMCs. V is TRBV19 and J is TRBJ1-1; tentative D call: TRBD1 (6 bases). The TCR comes from a boy between 2 and 10 years old in good health and CMV-seronegative. The CDR3 sequence: CASSPRGSRSEAFF. CDR3 nucleotide sequence: TGTGCCAGTAGCCCGAGGGGGTCCAGGAGTGAAGCTTTCTTT.